This T cell receptor beta chain stems from a study of T cell responses to AZD1222 COVID-19 vaccine. TCRdb's copy holds only in-frame clones and misses some; the assay was immunoSEQ multiplex PCR. The data hold around 180,000 clones, with 88% observed a single time. Germline CDR1 reads SGHRS; CDR2 reads YFSETQ. The length of the CDR3 is 17 residues. V lost 1 base, J lost 3 bases, and 7 bases stayed unmatched. The clonotype comes from an adult who received the AZD1222 COVID-19 vaccine. The source material was peripheral blood, sampled 28 days after the second AZD1222 dose. The V gene is TRBV5-1, the J gene TRBJ2-2; 9 nucleotides line up with TRBD1. This chain's CDR3 is CASSLRSGTGYTGELFF. The CDR3 region has the DNA TGCGCCAGCAGCTTGAGGAGCGGGACAGGGTACACCGGGGAGCTGTTTTTT.